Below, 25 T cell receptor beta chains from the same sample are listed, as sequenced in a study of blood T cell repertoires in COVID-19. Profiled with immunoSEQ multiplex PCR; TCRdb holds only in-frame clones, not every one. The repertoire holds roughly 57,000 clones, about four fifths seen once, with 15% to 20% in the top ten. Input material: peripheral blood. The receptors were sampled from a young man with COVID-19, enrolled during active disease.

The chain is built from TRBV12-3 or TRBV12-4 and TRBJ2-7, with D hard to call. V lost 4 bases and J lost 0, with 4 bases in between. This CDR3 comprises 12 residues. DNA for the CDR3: TGTGCCAGCAGTTCCCTCTCCTACGAGCAGTACTTC. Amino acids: CASSSLSYEQYF.

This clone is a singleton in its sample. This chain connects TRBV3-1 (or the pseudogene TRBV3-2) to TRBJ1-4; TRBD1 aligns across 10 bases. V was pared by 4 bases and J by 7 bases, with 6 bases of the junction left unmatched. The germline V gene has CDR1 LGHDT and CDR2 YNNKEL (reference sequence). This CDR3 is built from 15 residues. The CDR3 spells CASSPPTGGGEKLFF. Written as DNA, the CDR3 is TGTGCCAGCAGCCCCCCGACAGGGGGCGGTGAAAAACTGTTTTTT.

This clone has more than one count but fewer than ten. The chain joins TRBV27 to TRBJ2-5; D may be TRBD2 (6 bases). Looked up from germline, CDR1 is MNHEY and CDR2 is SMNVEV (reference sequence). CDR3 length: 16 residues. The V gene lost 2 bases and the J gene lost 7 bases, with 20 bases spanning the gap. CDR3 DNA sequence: TGTGCCAGCAGTTTAAGTGGGGGGATGCGTTTTATGACCCAGTACTTC. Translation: CASSLSGGMRFMTQYF.

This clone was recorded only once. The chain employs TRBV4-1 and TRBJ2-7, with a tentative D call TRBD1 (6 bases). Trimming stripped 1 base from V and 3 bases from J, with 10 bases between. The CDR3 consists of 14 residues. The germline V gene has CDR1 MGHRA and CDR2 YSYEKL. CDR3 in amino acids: CASSQVQGGYEQYF. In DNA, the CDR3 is TGCGCCAGCAGCCAAGTACAGGGTGGCTACGAGCAGTACTTC.

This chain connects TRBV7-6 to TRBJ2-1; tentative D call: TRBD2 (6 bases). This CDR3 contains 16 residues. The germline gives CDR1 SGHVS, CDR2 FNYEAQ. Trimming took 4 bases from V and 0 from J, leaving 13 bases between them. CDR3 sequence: CASSSDSGSSYNEQFF. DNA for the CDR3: TGTGCCAGCAGCTCCGATAGCGGTAGCTCCTACAATGAGCAGTTCTTC. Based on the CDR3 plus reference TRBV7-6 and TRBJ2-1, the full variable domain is GAGVSQSPRYKVTKRGQDVALRCDPISGHVSLYWYRQALGQGPEFLTYFNYEAQQDKSGLPNDRFSAERPEGSISTLTIQRTEQRDSAMYRCASSSDSGSSYNEQFFGPGTRLTVL.

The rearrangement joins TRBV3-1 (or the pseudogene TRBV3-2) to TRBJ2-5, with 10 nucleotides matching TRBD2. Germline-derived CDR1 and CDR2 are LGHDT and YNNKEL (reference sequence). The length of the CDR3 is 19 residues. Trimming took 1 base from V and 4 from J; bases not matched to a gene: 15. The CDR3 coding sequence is TGTGCCAGCAGCCAAGCGCCGTTTAGGGCTAGCGGGAGAGGAGAGACCCAGTACTTC. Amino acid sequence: CASSQAPFRASGRGETQYF.

CDR3 in DNA: TGCGCCAGCAGCCGCAGTAACACTGAAGCTTTCTTT. Amino acids: CASSRSNTEAFF. This rearrangement joins TRBV4-1 to TRBJ1-1; D gene uncertain. Trimming removed 4 bases at V and 2 bases at J, with 5 bases between. Germline CDR1 is MGHRA and CDR2 is YSYEKL. CDR3 length equals 12 residues.

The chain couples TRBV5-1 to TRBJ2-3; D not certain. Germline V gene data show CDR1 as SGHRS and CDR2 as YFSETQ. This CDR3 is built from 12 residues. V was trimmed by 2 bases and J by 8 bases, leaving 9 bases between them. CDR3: CASSFELGTQYF. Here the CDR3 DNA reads TGCGCCAGCAGCTTTGAGCTCGGTACGCAGTATTTT. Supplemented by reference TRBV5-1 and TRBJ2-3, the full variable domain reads KAGVTQTPRYLIKTRGQQVTLSCSPISGHRSVSWYQQTPGQGLQFLFEYFSETQRNKGNFPGRFSGRQFSNSRSEMNVSTLELGDSALYLCASSFELGTQYFGPGTRLTVL.

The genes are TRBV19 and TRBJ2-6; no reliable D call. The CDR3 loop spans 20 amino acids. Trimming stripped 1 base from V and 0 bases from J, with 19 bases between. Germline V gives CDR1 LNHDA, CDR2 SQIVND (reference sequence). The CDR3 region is CASSIVAPAATNSGANVLTF. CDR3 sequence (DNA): TGTGCCAGTAGTATAGTTGCTCCAGCCGCTACTAACTCTGGGGCCAACGTCCTGACTTTC.

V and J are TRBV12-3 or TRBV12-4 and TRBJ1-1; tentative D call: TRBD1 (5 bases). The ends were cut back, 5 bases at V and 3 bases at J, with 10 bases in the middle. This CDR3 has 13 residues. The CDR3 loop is CASSPQGDTEAFF. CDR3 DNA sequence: TGTGCCAGCAGTCCCCAAGGGGACACTGAAGCTTTCTTT.

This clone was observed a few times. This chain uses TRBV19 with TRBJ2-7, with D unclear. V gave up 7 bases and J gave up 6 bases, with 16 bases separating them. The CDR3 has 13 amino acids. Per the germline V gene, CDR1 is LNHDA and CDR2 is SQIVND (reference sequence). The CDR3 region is CASKDLQSVEQYF. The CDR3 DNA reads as TGTGCCAGTAAAGACTTACAATCGGTCGAGCAGTACTTC.

The CDR3 loop is CATSDLEAIGELFF. In DNA, the CDR3 is TGTGCCACCAGTGATCTAGAGGCGATCGGGGAGCTGTTTTTT. The gene calls are TRBV24-1 and TRBJ2-2; D gene unclear. The CDR3 is made up of 14 amino acids. The V gene lost 3 bases and the J gene lost 7 bases, with 11 bases spanning the gap. CDR1 KGHDR and CDR2 SFDVKD come from the germline V gene.

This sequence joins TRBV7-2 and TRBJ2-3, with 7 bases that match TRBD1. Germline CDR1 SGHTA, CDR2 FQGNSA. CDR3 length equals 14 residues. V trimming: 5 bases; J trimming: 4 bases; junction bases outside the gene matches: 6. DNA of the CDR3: TGTGCCAGCAGCCCCAACGGACAGGCAGATACGCAGTATTTT. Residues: CASSPNGQADTQYF. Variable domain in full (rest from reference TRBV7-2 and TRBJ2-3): GAGVSQSPSNKVTEKGKDVELRCDPISGHTALYWYRQSLGQGLEFLIYFQGNSAPDKSGLPSDRFSAERTGGSVSTLTIQRTQQEDSAVYLCASSPNGQADTQYFGPGTRLTVL.

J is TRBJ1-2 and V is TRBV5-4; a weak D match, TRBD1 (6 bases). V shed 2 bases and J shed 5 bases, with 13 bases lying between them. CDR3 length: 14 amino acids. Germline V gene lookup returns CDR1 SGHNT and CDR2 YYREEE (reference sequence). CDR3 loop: CASSFRGGRYGYTF. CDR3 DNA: TGTGCCAGCAGCTTCCGAGGGGGTCGTTATGGCTACACCTTC.

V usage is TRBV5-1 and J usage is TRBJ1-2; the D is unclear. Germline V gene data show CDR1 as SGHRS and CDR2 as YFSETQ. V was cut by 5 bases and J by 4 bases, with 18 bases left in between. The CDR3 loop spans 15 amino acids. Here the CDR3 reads CASSPGGLPSYGYTF. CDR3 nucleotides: TGCGCCAGCAGTCCGGGAGGCTTACCCTCCTATGGCTACACCTTC.

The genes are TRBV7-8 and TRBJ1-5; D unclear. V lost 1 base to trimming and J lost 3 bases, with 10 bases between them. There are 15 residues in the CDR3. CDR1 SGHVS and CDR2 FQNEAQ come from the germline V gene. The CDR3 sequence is CASSLDVEFNQPQHF. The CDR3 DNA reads TGTGCCAGCAGCTTAGACGTGGAGTTCAATCAGCCCCAGCATTTT.

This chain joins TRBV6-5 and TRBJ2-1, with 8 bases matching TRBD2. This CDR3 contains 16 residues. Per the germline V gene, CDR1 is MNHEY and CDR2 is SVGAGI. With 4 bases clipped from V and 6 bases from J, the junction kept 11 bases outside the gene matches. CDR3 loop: CASSSQPGLVSNEQFF. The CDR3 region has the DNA TGTGCCAGCAGTTCCCAACCGGGACTAGTGAGCAATGAGCAGTTCTTC.

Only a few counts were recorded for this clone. CDR3 in DNA: TGTGCCAGCAGTTTACGGGTAGAGACCCAGTACTTC. It codes for CASSLRVETQYF. The chain couples TRBV12-3 or TRBV12-4 to TRBJ2-5; D gene uncertain. V lost 2 bases and J 4 bases, leaving 5 bases between the germline ends. The CDR3 has 12 amino acids.

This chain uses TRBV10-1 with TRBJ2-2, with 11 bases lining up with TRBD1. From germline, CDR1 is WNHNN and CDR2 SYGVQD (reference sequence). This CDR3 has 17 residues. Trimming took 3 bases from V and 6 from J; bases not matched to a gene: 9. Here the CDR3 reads CASSESPVGQGAGELFF. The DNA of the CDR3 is TGCGCCAGCAGTGAATCCCCCGTGGGACAGGGGGCCGGGGAGCTGTTTTTT.

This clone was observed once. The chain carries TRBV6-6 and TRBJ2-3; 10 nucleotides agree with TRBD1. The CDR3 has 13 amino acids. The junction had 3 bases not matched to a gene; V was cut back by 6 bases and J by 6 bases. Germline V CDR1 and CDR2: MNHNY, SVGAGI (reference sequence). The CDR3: CASRWTGGDTQYF. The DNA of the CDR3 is TGTGCCAGCAGATGGACAGGGGGGGATACGCAGTATTTT.

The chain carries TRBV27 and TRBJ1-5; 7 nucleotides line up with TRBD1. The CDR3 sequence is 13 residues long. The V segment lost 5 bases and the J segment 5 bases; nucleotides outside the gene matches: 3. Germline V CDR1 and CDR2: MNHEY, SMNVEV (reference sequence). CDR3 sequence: CASSAGGYQPQHF. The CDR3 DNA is TGTGCCAGCAGTGCAGGGGGATATCAGCCCCAGCATTTT.

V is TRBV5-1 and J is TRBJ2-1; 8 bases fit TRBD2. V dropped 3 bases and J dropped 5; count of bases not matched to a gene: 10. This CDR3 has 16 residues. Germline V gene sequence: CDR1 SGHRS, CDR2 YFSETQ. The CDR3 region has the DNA TGCGCCAGCAGCTCGAGATTACTAGCGGCCAACAATGAGCAGTTCTTC. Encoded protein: CASSSRLLAANNEQFF.

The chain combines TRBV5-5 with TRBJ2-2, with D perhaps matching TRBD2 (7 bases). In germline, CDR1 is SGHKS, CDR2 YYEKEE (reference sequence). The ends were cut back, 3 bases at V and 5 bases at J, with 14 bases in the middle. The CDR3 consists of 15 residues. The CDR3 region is CASSWGGGRTGELFF. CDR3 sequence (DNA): TGTGCCAGCAGCTGGGGCGGGGGCAGAACCGGGGAGCTGTTTTTT. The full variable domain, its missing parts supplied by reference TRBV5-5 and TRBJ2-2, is DAGVTQSPTHLIKTRGQQVTLRCSPISGHKSVSWYQQVLGQGPQFIFQYYEKEERGRGNFPDRFSARQFPNYSSELNVNALLLGDSALYLCASSWGGGRTGELFFGEGSRLTVL.

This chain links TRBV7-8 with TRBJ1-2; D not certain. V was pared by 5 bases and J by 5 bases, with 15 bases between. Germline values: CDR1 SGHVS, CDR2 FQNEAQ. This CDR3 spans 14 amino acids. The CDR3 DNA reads TGTGCCAGCAGCGCCCCGGGAAAGAAATATGGCTACACCTTC. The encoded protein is CASSAPGKKYGYTF.

DNA of the CDR3: TGTGCCAGCAGCGAACAGGCGTCGAGGCAGCCCCAGCATTTT. Translation gives CASSEQASRQPQHF. This chain links TRBV21-1 with TRBJ1-5; TRBD1, as called in the table, went unchecked against the DNA. TRBV21-1 has pseudogene status. CDR3 length equals 14 residues.